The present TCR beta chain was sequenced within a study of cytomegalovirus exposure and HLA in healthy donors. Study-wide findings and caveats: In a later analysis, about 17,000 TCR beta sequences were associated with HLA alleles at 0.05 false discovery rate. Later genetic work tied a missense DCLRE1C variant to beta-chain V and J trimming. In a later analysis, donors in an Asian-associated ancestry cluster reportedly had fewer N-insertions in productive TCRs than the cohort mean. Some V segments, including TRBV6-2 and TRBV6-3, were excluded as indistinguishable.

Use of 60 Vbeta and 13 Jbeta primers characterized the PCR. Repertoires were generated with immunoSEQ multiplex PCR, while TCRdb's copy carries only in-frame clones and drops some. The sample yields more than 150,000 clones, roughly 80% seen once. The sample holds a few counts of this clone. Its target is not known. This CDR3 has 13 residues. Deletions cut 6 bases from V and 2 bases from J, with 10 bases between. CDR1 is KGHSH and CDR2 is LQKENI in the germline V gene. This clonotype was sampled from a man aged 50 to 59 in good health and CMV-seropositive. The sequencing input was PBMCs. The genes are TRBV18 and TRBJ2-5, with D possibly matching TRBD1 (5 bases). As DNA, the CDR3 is TGTGCCAGCTCCGCGACAGTACAAGAGACCCAGTACTTC. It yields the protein CASSATVQETQYF.